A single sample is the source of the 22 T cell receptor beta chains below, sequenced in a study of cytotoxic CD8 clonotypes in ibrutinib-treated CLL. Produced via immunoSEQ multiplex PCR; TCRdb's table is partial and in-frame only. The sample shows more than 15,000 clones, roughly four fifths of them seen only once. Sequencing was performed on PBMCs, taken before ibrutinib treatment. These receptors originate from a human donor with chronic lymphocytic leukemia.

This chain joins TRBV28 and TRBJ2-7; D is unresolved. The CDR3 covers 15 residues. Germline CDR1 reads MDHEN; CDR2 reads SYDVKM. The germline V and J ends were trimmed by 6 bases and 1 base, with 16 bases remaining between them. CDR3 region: CASSPKRLPSYEQYF. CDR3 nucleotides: TGTGCCAGCAGCCCGAAGAGGTTACCTTCCTACGAGCAGTACTTC.

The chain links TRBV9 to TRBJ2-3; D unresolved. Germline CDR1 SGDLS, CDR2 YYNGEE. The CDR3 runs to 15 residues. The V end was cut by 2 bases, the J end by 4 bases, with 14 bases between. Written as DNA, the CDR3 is TGTGCCAGCAGCGTCGCCTCCCGGACCCCAGATACGCAGTATTTT. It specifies CASSVASRTPDTQYF. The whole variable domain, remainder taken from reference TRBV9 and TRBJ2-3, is DSGVTQTPKHLITATGQRVTLRCSPRSGDLSVYWYQQSLDQGLQFLIQYYNGEERAKGNILERFSAQQFPDLHSELNLSSLELGDSALYFCASSVASRTPDTQYFGPGTRLTVL.

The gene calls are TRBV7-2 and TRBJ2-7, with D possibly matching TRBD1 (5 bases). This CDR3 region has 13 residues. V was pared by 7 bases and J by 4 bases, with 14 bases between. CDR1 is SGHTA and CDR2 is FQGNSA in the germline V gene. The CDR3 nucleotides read TGTGCCAGCAATCCAGGGTTAGAGTACGAGCAGTACTTC. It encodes CASNPGLEYEQYF.

This CDR3 is CASNPTASTDTQYF. The DNA for the CDR3 is TGTGCCAGTAATCCAACAGCTAGCACAGATACGCAGTATTTT. This chain uses TRBV19 with TRBJ2-3, with unresolved D. Germline V gene sequence: CDR1 LNHDA, CDR2 SQIVND (reference sequence). This CDR3 is built from 14 residues. V lost 7 bases and J lost 0, with 11 bases in between.

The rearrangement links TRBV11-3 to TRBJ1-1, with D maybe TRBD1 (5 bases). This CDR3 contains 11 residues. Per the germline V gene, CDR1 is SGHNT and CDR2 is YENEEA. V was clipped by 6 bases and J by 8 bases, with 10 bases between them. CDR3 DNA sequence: TGTGCCAGCAGTGCAAAGGGGGAAGCTTTCTTT. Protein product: CASSAKGEAFF. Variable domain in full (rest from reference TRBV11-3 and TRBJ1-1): EAGVVQSPRYKIIEKKQPVAFWCNPISGHNTLYWYLQNLGQGPELLIRYENEEAVDDSQLPKDRFSAERLKGVDSTLKIQPAELGDSAVYLCASSAKGEAFFGQGTRLTVV.

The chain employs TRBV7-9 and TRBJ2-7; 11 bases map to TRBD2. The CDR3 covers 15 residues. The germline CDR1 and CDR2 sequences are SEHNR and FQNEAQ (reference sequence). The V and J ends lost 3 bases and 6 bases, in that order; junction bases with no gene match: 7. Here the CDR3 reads CASSFTGTSGLEQYF. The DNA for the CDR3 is TGTGCCAGCAGCTTCACCGGGACTAGCGGACTCGAGCAGTACTTC. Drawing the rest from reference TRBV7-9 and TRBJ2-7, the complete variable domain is DTGVSQNPRHKITKRGQNVTFRCDPISEHNRLYWYRQTLGQGPEFLTYFQNEAQLEKSRLLSDRFSAERPKGSFSTLEIQRTEQGDSAMYLCASSFTGTSGLEQYFGPGTRLTVT.

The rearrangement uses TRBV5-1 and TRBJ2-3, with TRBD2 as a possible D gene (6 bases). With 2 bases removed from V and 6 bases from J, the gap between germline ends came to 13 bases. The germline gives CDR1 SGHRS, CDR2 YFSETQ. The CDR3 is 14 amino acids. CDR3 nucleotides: TGCGCCAGCAGCTTAAGACTAGGGGTCGATACGCAGTATTTT. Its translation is CASSLRLGVDTQYF.

The CDR3 coding sequence is TGTGCCAGCAGCGCGTCGGGACAGGGGGTAAGGAACACTGAAGCTTTCTTT. This gives the protein CASSASGQGVRNTEAFF. The rearrangement uses TRBV9 and TRBJ1-1; TRBD1 matches 11 bases. The germline V gene encodes CDR1 SGDLS and CDR2 YYNGEE. The CDR3 runs 17 residues. J gave up 1 base and V 3 bases, and 8 bases lay outside the gene matches.

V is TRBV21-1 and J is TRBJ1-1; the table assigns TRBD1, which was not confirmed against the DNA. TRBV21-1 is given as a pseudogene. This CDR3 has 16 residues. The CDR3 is CASSTQVYTIRTEAFF. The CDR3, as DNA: TGTGCCAGCAGTACACAGGTCTACACAATTCGCACTGAAGCTTTCTTT.

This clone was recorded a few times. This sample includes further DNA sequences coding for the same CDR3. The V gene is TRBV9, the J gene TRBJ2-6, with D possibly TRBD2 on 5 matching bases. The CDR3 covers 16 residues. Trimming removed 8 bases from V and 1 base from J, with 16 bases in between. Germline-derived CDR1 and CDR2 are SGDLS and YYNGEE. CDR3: CASSTSRRSGANVLTF. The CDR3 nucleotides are TGTGCCAGTTCCACTTCTAGGAGGTCTGGGGCCAACGTCCTGACTTTC.

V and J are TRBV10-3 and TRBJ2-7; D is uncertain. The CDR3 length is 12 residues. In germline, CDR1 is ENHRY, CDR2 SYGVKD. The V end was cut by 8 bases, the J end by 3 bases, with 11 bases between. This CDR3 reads CAIGKSHYEQYF. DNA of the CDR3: TGTGCCATCGGTAAAAGCCACTACGAGCAGTACTTC.

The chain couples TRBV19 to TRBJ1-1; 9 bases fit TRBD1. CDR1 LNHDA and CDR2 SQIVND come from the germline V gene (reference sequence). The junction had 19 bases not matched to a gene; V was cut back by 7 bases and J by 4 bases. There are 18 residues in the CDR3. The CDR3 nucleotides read TGTGCCAGTACCGAAAGCCGATACAGAGGGACAGGGCGCACTGAAGCTTTCTTT. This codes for CASTESRYRGTGRTEAFF.

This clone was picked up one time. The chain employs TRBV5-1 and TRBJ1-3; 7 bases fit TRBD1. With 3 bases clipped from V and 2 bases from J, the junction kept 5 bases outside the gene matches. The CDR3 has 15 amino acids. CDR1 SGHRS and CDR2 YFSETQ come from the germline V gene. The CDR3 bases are TGCGCCAGCAGCTCACAGGGGTTCGCTGGAAACACCATATATTTT. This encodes CASSSQGFAGNTIYF.

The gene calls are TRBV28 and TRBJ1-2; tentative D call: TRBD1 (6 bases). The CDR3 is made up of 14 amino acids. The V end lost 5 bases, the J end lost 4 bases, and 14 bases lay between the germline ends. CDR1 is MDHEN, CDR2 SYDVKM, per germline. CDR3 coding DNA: TGTGCCAGCAGTCCGCCGACAGGACCCTATGGCTACACCTTC. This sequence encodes CASSPPTGPYGYTF.

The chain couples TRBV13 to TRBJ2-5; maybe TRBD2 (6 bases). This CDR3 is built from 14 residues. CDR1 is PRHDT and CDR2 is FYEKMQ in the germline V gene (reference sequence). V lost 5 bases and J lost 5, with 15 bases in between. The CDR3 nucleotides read TGTGCCAGCAGCGGGGCGGGGTGGACGGAGACCCAGTACTTC. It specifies CASSGAGWTETQYF.

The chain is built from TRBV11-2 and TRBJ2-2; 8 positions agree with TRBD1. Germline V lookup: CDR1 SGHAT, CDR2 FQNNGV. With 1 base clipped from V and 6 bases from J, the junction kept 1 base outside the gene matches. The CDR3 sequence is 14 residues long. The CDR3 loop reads CASSLGQGPGELFF. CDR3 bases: TGTGCCAGCAGCTTAGGACAGGGGCCCGGGGAGCTGTTTTTT.

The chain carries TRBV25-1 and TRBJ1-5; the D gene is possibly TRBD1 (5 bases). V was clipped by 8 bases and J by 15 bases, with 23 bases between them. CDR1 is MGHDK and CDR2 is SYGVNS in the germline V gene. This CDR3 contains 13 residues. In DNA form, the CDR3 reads TGTGCCAGCCCTCCGGGGGGGGTCGGCATCCCGCATTTT. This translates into CASPPGGVGIPHF.

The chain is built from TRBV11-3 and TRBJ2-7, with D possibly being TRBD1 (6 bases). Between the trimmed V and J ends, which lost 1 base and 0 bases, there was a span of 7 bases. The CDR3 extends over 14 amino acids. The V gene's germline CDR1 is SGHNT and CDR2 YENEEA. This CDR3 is CASSLGQASYEQYF. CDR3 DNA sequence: TGTGCCAGCAGCTTAGGACAGGCCTCCTACGAGCAGTACTTC.

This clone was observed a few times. CDR3 in amino acids: CSVARGYTF. In DNA form, the CDR3 reads TGCAGTGTGGCACGGGGCTACACCTTC. This rearrangement joins TRBV20-1 to TRBJ1-2; D unclear. The CDR3 is 9 amino acids. The V and J ends lost 7 bases and 8 bases respectively, with 8 bases between them. Germline CDR1 reads DFQATT; CDR2 reads SNEGSKA (reference sequence).

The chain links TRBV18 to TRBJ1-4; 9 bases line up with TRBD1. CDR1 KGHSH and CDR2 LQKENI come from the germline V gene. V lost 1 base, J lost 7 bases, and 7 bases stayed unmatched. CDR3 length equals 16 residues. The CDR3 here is CASSPQTGGLGEKLFF. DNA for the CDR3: TGTGCCAGCTCACCACAAACAGGGGGCTTGGGTGAAAAACTGTTTTTT.

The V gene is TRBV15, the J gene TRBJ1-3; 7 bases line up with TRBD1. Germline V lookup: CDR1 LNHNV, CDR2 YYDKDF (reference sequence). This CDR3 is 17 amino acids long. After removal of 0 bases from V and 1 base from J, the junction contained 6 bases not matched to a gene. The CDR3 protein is CATSRELQTGSGNTIYF. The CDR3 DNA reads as TGTGCCACCAGCAGAGAACTCCAGACAGGGTCTGGAAACACCATATATTTT.

In DNA, the CDR3 is TGTGCCAGCAGCGTAGGTGGGCAGACTGAAGCTTTCTTT. Its translation is CASSVGGQTEAFF. The chain carries TRBV9 and TRBJ1-1; D is unresolved. Trimming removed 0 bases at V and 5 bases at J, with 8 bases between. This CDR3 comprises 13 residues. Germline V gene sequence: CDR1 SGDLS, CDR2 YYNGEE.